The 32 T cell receptor beta chains below come from one sample, sequenced in a study of technical replicates of blood from several donors. Sequenced by immunoSEQ multiplex PCR; TCRdb stores in-frame clones only, minus some. This table has about 100,000 clones, 95% appearing once. The sequenced sample was T cells isolated from PBMCs. The receptors derive from a human donor in good health.

V gene TRBV10-3 combines with J gene TRBJ2-1; TRBD1 matches at 9 bases. Germline V gene lookup returns CDR1 ENHRY and CDR2 SYGVKD. V shed 6 bases and J 0 bases; nucleotides not matched to a gene: 6. There are 16 residues in the CDR3. The CDR3 DNA is TGTGCCATCAGGATCGAGGGACAGGGCTCCTACAATGAGCAGTTCTTC. Translated, it gives CAIRIEGQGSYNEQFF.

The chain carries TRBV30 and TRBJ1-5, with D perhaps TRBD1 (6 bases). This CDR3 has 15 amino acids. The germline gives CDR1 GTSNPN, CDR2 SVGIG (reference sequence). Trimming took 0 bases from V and 7 from J, leaving 16 bases between them. CDR3 protein: CAWSVRRGLRQPQHF. The CDR3 DNA is TGTGCCTGGAGTGTACGCAGGGGCCTCCGACAGCCCCAGCATTTT.

V gene TRBV5-1 combines with J gene TRBJ1-1; a weak D match, TRBD1 (5 bases). Trimming removed 0 bases from V and 4 bases from J, with 28 bases in between. Germline CDR1 reads SGHRS; CDR2 reads YFSETQ. The CDR3 runs to 20 residues. CDR3 DNA: TGCGCCAGCAGCTTGGTCCGCTTCGCTCGTTCAGCCAGGGATGGCACTGAAGCTTTCTTT. Protein product: CASSLVRFARSARDGTEAFF.

The chain carries TRBV27 and TRBJ2-2; 7 bases line up with TRBD1. With V trimmed by 5 bases and J by 3 bases, 6 bases remained unmatched. Germline V gives CDR1 MNHEY, CDR2 SMNVEV (reference sequence). The CDR3 has 15 amino acids. CDR3 sequence reads: CASSRDRRHTGELFF. The CDR3 bases are TGTGCCAGCAGTCGGGACAGACGTCACACCGGGGAGCTGTTTTTT.

This clone was counted once. This chain uses TRBV27 with TRBJ2-5, with 7 bases that match TRBD1. V dropped 5 bases and J dropped 5; count of bases not matched to a gene: 8. Germline CDR1 reads MNHEY; CDR2 reads SMNVEV (reference sequence). CDR3 length: 14 amino acids. CDR3 nucleotide sequence: TGTGCCAGCAGTGCACAGCAGGGGGAGGAGACCCAGTACTTC. Its translation is CASSAQQGEETQYF.

For this clone: At the DNA level, this CDR3 is encoded by other sequences in the same sample as well. This sequence joins TRBV10-1 and TRBJ1-1; TRBD1 might be the D (6 bases). V lost 4 bases and J lost 7, with 16 bases in between. The CDR3 loop spans 14 amino acids. Germline assignment: CDR1 WNHNN and CDR2 SYGVQD (reference sequence). CDR3 in DNA: TGCGCCAGCAGTGGGACAGCAGATTCGAGTGAAGCTTTCTTT. Protein: CASSGTADSSEAFF.

This clone was found once. As DNA, the CDR3 is TGTGCCAGCAGTTCGGGACTAGCGGGCTACACAGATACGCAGTATTTT. It translates to CASSSGLAGYTDTQYF. This chain uses TRBV6-6 with TRBJ2-3, with 12 positions matching TRBD2. The CDR3 consists of 16 residues. Trimming took 4 bases from V and 2 from J; bases not matched to a gene: 4. Germline V gene sequence: CDR1 MNHNY, CDR2 SVGAGI (reference sequence).

J is TRBJ1-1 and V is TRBV7-9, with D possibly matching TRBD1 (6 bases). The CDR3 runs to 16 residues. The ends were cut back, 5 bases at V and 0 bases at J, with 16 bases in the middle. The V gene's germline CDR1 is SEHNR and CDR2 FQNEAQ (reference sequence). DNA for the CDR3: TGTGCCAGCAGCCCTTTTCCGGGACACCTGAACACTGAAGCTTTCTTT. Residues: CASSPFPGHLNTEAFF.

The V gene is TRBV10-1, the J gene TRBJ2-7; the match to TRBD2 covers 11 bases. V lost 5 bases to trimming and J lost 3 bases; unmatched junction nucleotides: 6. The CDR3 is made up of 15 amino acids. Germline V gene data show CDR1 as WNHNN and CDR2 as SYGVQD (reference sequence). This CDR3 is CASSSLAGGRYEQYF. CDR3 DNA sequence: TGCGCCAGCAGTTCGCTAGCGGGGGGACGCTACGAGCAGTACTTC.

The chain has TRBV5-6 and TRBJ2-3, with 8 bases identical to TRBD2. The germline V gene encodes CDR1 SGHDT and CDR2 YYEEEE. The junction had 11 bases not matched to a gene; V was cut back by 0 bases and J by 2 bases. This CDR3 spans 18 amino acids. In nucleotides, the CDR3 is TGTGCCAGCAGCTTGGCGAGTAGCGGGGATCTAAACACAGATACGCAGTATTTT. Its protein is CASSLASSGDLNTDTQYF.

The V call is TRBV5-1, the J call TRBJ1-5; 9 bases agree with TRBD1. CDR1 and CDR2 from the germline V gene are SGHRS and YFSETQ. This CDR3 region has 16 residues. With 5 bases clipped from V and 0 bases from J, the junction kept 6 bases outside the gene matches. The CDR3: CASRPTGGNSNQPQHF. The CDR3 nucleotides are TGCGCCAGCAGGCCGACAGGGGGTAATAGCAATCAGCCCCAGCATTTT.

The CDR3 bases are TGTGCCAGCACCGGCAGGGGGTTACCGGAGACCCAGTACTTC. Translation gives CASTGRGLPETQYF. The chain links TRBV2 to TRBJ2-5, with TRBD1 identical over 7 bases. This CDR3 is 14 amino acids long. Unmatched junction bases numbered 10, after V lost 7 bases and J lost 5 bases. Looked up from germline, CDR1 is SNHLY and CDR2 is FYNNEI.

The V and J genes are TRBV2 and TRBJ1-2; weak D call: TRBD1 (5 bases). Germline-derived CDR1 and CDR2 are SNHLY and FYNNEI. There are 14 residues in the CDR3. V shed 4 bases and J shed 6 bases, with 15 bases lying between them. The CDR3 DNA is TGTGCCAGCAGTGCCGTTAACAGGTGGGATGGCTACACCTTC. Translation gives CASSAVNRWDGYTF. Full variable domain (rest looked up from reference TRBV2 and TRBJ1-2): EPEVTQTPSHQVTQMGQEVILRCVPISNHLYFYWYRQILGQKVEFLVSFYNNEISEKSEIFDDQFSVERPDGSNFTLKIRSTKLEDSAMYFCASSAVNRWDGYTFGSGTRLTVV.

The chain joins TRBV6-1 to TRBJ1-1; D unclear. Germline assignment: CDR1 MNHNS and CDR2 SASEGT. Trimming pared 2 bases from V and 6 bases from J, leaving 7 bases between. There are 12 residues in the CDR3. DNA of the CDR3: TGTGCCAGCAGTGAAAACTCACCTGAAGCTTTCTTT. Translating gives CASSENSPEAFF.

The V gene is TRBV11-3, the J gene TRBJ2-7; possible D gene TRBD2, 5 bases. V was clipped by 5 bases and J by 1 base, with 9 bases between them. Germline CDR1 and CDR2: SGHNT and YENEEA. The CDR3 loop spans 13 amino acids. The CDR3 DNA reads TGTGCCAGCAGCCCCCGGACTTCCTACGAGCAGTACTTC. Translation: CASSPRTSYEQYF.

The V gene is TRBV5-4, the J gene TRBJ1-2; TRBD1 matches 10 bases. The CDR3 is made up of 14 amino acids. The V gene's germline CDR1 is SGHNT and CDR2 YYREEE (reference sequence). V shed 7 bases and J 5 bases; nucleotides not matched to a gene: 8. CDR3 nucleotide sequence: TGTGCCAGCGGGCGGACAGGGGGATCGTATGGCTACACCTTC. This codes for CASGRTGGSYGYTF.

The chain uses TRBV28 and TRBJ2-1; 13 nucleotides line up with TRBD2. Germline CDR1 and CDR2: MDHEN and SYDVKM. V shed 9 bases and J 8 bases; nucleotides not matched to a gene: 10. This CDR3 contains 15 residues. The DNA of the CDR3 is TGTGCCAGTCGGACTAGCGGGAGAAAGATGGATGAGCAGTTCTTC. This gives the protein CASRTSGRKMDEQFF.

The CDR3 sequence is CASSQARTSGRGFHEQFF. DNA for the CDR3: TGTGCCAGCAGCCAAGCCCGGACTAGCGGGAGAGGGTTCCATGAGCAGTTCTTC. The V call is TRBV7-2, the J call TRBJ2-1, with 13 bases fitting TRBD2. Per germline, CDR1 SGHTA and CDR2 FQGNSA. V lost 5 bases, J lost 8 bases, and 15 bases stayed unmatched. This CDR3 has 18 amino acids.

The chain carries TRBV4-2 and TRBJ2-1, with TRBD2 matching over 11 bases. V gave up 2 bases and J gave up 9 bases; unmatched junction bases: 6. This CDR3 contains 15 residues. Germline CDR1 is LGHNA and CDR2 is YNFKEQ. The CDR3 nucleotides read TGTGCCAGCAGCCAAAAACTAGCGGGGGACGGTGAGCAGTTCTTC. It codes for CASSQKLAGDGEQFF.

The J gene is TRBJ1-1, the V gene TRBV5-6; 10 bases fit TRBD1. The CDR3 length is 15 residues. V gave up 2 bases and J gave up 1 base; unmatched junction bases: 2. Germline-derived CDR1 and CDR2 are SGHDT and YYEEEE. CDR3 amino acids: CASSFDRGRNTEAFF. The DNA for the CDR3 is TGTGCCAGCAGCTTTGACAGGGGGCGGAACACTGAAGCTTTCTTT. Combining the CDR3 with reference TRBV5-6 and TRBJ1-1 gives the whole variable domain DAGVTQSPTHLIKTRGQQVTLRCSPKSGHDTVSWYQQALGQGPQFIFQYYEEEERQRGNFPDRFSGHQFPNYSSELNVNALLLGDSALYLCASSFDRGRNTEAFFGQGTRLTVV.

The chain links TRBV11-2 to TRBJ1-1; D unclear. CDR1 and CDR2 from the germline V gene are SGHAT and FQNNGV. V was shortened by 0 bases and J by 1 base, with 12 bases between the two germline ends. The CDR3 is 16 residues long. The CDR3 region has the DNA TGTGCCAGCAGCTTAGATGTGCGGGCCCCGAACACTGAAGCTTTCTTT. Protein sequence: CASSLDVRAPNTEAFF. Looking up the rest from reference TRBV11-2 and TRBJ1-1 gives the full variable domain: EAGVAQSPRYKIIEKRQSVAFWCNPISGHATLYWYQQILGQGPKLLIQFQNNGVVDDSQLPKDRFSAERLKGVDSTLKIQPAKLEDSAVYLCASSLDVRAPNTEAFFGQGTRLTVV.

V and J are TRBV5-1 and TRBJ2-5, with 16 bases matching TRBD2. Trimming removed 0 bases from V and 3 bases from J; junction bases left unmatched: 2. The germline V gene encodes CDR1 SGHRS and CDR2 YFSETQ. The CDR3 has 17 amino acids. DNA for the CDR3: TGCGCCAGCAGCTTGGCCGGGACTAGCGGGGGGGAAGAGACCCAGTACTTC. The encoded protein is CASSLAGTSGGEETQYF. The variable domain in full, completed from reference TRBV5-1 and TRBJ2-5, reads KAGVTQTPRYLIKTRGQQVTLSCSPISGHRSVSWYQQTPGQGLQFLFEYFSETQRNKGNFPGRFSGRQFSNSRSEMNVSTLELGDSALYLCASSLAGTSGGEETQYFGPGTRLLVL.

This chain connects TRBV19 to TRBJ2-3, with D hard to call. The CDR3 is 12 amino acids. CDR1 and CDR2 (germline): LNHDA, SQIVND (reference sequence). Trimming cost V 1 base and J 4 bases, with 3 bases left between them. The CDR3 spells CASSIAADTQYF. For the CDR3, the DNA is TGTGCCAGTAGTATAGCGGCAGATACGCAGTATTTT.

The chain carries TRBV4-1 and TRBJ1-1, with TRBD1 as a possible D gene (6 bases). The CDR3 has 15 amino acids. The ends were cut back, 2 bases at V and 5 bases at J, with 15 bases in the middle. Germline CDR1 is MGHRA and CDR2 is YSYEKL. CDR3 sequence: CASSQLRGTQTEAFF. The CDR3 bases are TGCGCCAGCAGCCAACTCAGGGGAACGCAGACTGAAGCTTTCTTT.

This sequence joins TRBV27 and TRBJ2-7; TRBD1 matches 7 bases. This CDR3 comprises 16 residues. The ends lost 4 bases at V and 1 base at J; junction bases unmatched: 10. Germline loops: CDR1 MNHEY, CDR2 SMNVEV (reference sequence). CDR3 region: CASSSFDRVVSYEQYF. The DNA for the CDR3 is TGTGCCAGCAGTTCCTTTGACAGGGTGGTTTCCTACGAGCAGTACTTC.

The rearrangement links TRBV6-5 to TRBJ1-1; unclear D gene. V was trimmed by 6 bases and J by 1 base, leaving 12 bases between them. Germline V gene lookup returns CDR1 MNHEY and CDR2 SVGAGI. CDR3 length: 14 residues. CDR3 DNA sequence: TGTGCCAGCAGCCCCCCGGCAGGGAACACTGAAGCTTTCTTT. This translates into CASSPPAGNTEAFF.

This chain uses TRBV7-8 with TRBJ2-6, with 7 bases identical to TRBD1. The V gene's germline CDR1 is SGHVS and CDR2 FQNEAQ. The length of the CDR3 is 21 residues. J gave up 0 bases and V 4 bases, and 18 bases lay outside the gene matches. CDR3 loop: CASSSFTGDPLTGSGANVLTF. For the CDR3, the DNA is TGTGCCAGCAGCTCGTTTACAGGGGACCCCTTGACGGGCTCTGGGGCCAACGTCCTGACTTTC.

The J gene is TRBJ1-5, the V gene TRBV19; TRBD1 aligns across 8 bases. CDR1 LNHDA and CDR2 SQIVND come from the germline V gene (reference sequence). The CDR3 runs 15 residues. J gave up 3 bases and V 5 bases, and 6 bases lay outside the gene matches. CDR3 DNA sequence: TGTGCCAGTAGTCCAGGACAGGGCTACAATCAGCCCCAGCATTTT. It codes for CASSPGQGYNQPQHF. Based on the CDR3 plus reference TRBV19 and TRBJ1-5, the full variable domain is DGGITQSPKYLFRKEGQNVTLSCEQNLNHDAMYWYRQDPGQGLRLIYYSQIVNDFQKGDIAEGYSVSREKKESFPLTVTSAQKNPTAFYLCASSPGQGYNQPQHFGDGTRLSIL.

This clone was detected once. CDR3 in amino acids: CASSNTAEGGNTIYF. The CDR3 nucleotides read TGTGCCAGTAGCAATACCGCGGAAGGTGGAAACACCATATATTTT. The rearrangement joins TRBV19 to TRBJ1-3; D is ambiguous. The germline V gene has CDR1 LNHDA and CDR2 SQIVND (reference sequence). V was shortened by 6 bases and J by 3 bases, with 15 bases between the two germline ends. This CDR3 is built from 15 residues.

The V call is TRBV2, the J call TRBJ2-1, with TRBD2 identical over 7 bases. The CDR3 contains 15 residues. Germline V gene sequence: CDR1 SNHLY, CDR2 FYNNEI. The V gene end was trimmed by 6 bases and the J gene end by 0 bases; junction bases not matched to a gene: 5. CDR3 region: CASSVTSYSYNEQFF. In nucleotides, the CDR3 is TGTGCCAGCAGCGTGACTAGCTACTCCTACAATGAGCAGTTCTTC.

V gene TRBV7-2 combines with J gene TRBJ2-3; 8 nucleotides line up with TRBD1. The CDR3 loop spans 13 amino acids. The J segment lost 2 bases and the V segment lost 8 bases, leaving 3 bases of the junction unmatched. Germline-derived CDR1 and CDR2 are SGHTA and FQGNSA. In DNA, the CDR3 is TGTGCCAGCGGACAGGGCAACACAGATACGCAGTATTTT. This codes for CASGQGNTDTQYF.

The chain carries TRBV9 and TRBJ2-3; the match to TRBD2 covers 8 bases. J lost 4 bases, V lost 1 base, and 5 bases had no gene match. CDR3 length: 15 residues. The germline CDR1 and CDR2 sequences are SGDLS and YYNGEE. DNA for the CDR3: TGTGCCAGCAGCGTACGGGGGGGCCTCTCAGATACGCAGTATTTT. Translation: CASSVRGGLSDTQYF.